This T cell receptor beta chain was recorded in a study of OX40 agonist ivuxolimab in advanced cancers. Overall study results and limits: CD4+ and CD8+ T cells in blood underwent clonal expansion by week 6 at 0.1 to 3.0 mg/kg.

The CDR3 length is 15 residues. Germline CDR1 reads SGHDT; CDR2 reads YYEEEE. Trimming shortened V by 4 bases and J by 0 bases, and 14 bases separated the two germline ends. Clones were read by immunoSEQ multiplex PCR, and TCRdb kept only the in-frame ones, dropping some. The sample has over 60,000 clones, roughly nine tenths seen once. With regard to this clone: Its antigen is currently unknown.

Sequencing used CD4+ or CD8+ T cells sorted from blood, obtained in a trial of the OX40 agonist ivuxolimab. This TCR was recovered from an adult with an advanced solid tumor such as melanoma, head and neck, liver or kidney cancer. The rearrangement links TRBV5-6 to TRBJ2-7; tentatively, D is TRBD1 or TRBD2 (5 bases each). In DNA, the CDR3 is TGTGCCAGCAGCAAGGGACCGGACCCCTCCTACGAGCAGTACTTC. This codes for CASSKGPDPSYEQYF.